Below are 14 T cell receptor beta chains sequenced from a single sample in a study of cytomegalovirus exposure and HLA in healthy donors. The repertoire was sequenced with immunoSEQ multiplex PCR; TCRdb's copy has only in-frame clones and lacks some. The sample comprises roughly 130,000 clones, 85% to 90% of which are singletons, and over 5% rests with the top ten. The sequencing input was PBMCs. Receptor source: a woman between 25 and 40 years old in good health and CMV-seropositive.

This sequence joins TRBV13 and TRBJ2-7; 7 nucleotides line up with TRBD2. The CDR3 contains 14 residues. CDR1 and CDR2 (germline): PRHDT, FYEKMQ (reference sequence). V lost 5 bases and J lost 3; bases outside the gene matches: 7. The CDR3 DNA reads as TGTGCCAGCAGCCCAGTCGGGGGGATCTACGAGCAGTACTTC. Amino acid sequence: CASSPVGGIYEQYF.

The chain recombines TRBV6-5 with TRBJ2-7, with TRBD2 identical over 7 bases. Germline CDR1 and CDR2: MNHEY and SVGAGI. J was trimmed by 3 bases and V by 6 bases; bases with no gene match: 11. The CDR3 length is 15 residues. The CDR3 DNA is TGTGCCAGCAGCCATGGCGGCGGGGGTAGCTACGAGCAGTACTTC. Amino acids: CASSHGGGGSYEQYF.

The rearrangement joins TRBV6-5 to TRBJ1-4; possibly TRBD1 for D (6 bases). CDR1 and CDR2 (germline): MNHEY, SVGAGI. The V gene lost 5 bases and the J gene lost 7 bases, with 17 bases spanning the gap. This CDR3 contains 15 residues. CDR3 sequence: CASSPSVGGREKLFF. In DNA form, the CDR3 reads TGTGCCAGCAGTCCCTCCGTGGGGGGGCGTGAAAAACTGTTTTTT.

The CDR3 here is CASSAGTVPSNEQFF. As DNA, the CDR3 is TGCGCCAGCAGCGCCGGGACAGTACCTTCAAATGAGCAGTTCTTC. The chain employs TRBV5-1 and TRBJ2-1; the match to TRBD1 covers 7 bases. V trimming: 4 bases; J trimming: 7 bases; junction bases outside the gene matches: 11. Germline assignment: CDR1 SGHRS and CDR2 YFSETQ. The CDR3 runs to 15 residues.

The chain combines TRBV5-1 with TRBJ2-3; 12 bases agree with TRBD2. Germline assignment: CDR1 SGHRS and CDR2 YFSETQ. The J segment lost 11 bases and the V segment lost 2 bases, leaving 9 bases of the junction unmatched. The CDR3 extends over 15 amino acids. The CDR3 DNA reads as TGCGCCAGCAGCTTAGGACTAGCGGGGACCTGGGGGCAGTATTTT. This gives the protein CASSLGLAGTWGQYF.

A single count supports this clone. This chain uses TRBV7-2 with TRBJ2-5, with D possibly matching TRBD2 (5 bases). The CDR3 has 12 amino acids. Germline V lookup: CDR1 SGHTA, CDR2 FQGNSA. Trimming took 5 bases from V and 7 from J, leaving 11 bases between them. The CDR3 DNA reads TGTGCCAGCAGCGCCACGGGAAGGACCCAGTACTTC. As protein: CASSATGRTQYF.

The chain uses TRBV7-8 and TRBJ2-1; TRBD2 matches at 8 bases. The CDR3 runs to 15 residues. J was trimmed by 7 bases and V by 5 bases; bases with no gene match: 10. CDR1 is SGHVS and CDR2 is FQNEAQ in the germline V gene. Here the CDR3 DNA reads TGTGCCAGCAGCACAAGAGGGTCGGGGGGGAATGAGCAGTTCTTC. This gives the protein CASSTRGSGGNEQFF. The full variable domain, rest sourced from reference TRBV7-8 and TRBJ2-1, is GAGVSQSPRYKVAKRGQDVALRCDPISGHVSLFWYQQALGQGPEFLTYFQNEAQLDKSGLPSDRFFAERPEGSVSTLKIQRTQQEDSAVYLCASSTRGSGGNEQFFGPGTRLTVL.

The chain couples TRBV5-6 to TRBJ2-3, with TRBD2 identical over 7 bases. V lost 4 bases and J lost 1; bases outside the gene matches: 6. From germline, CDR1 is SGHDT and CDR2 YYEEEE. The CDR3 covers 15 residues. CDR3 DNA: TGTGCCAGCAGCCGACGCGGGGGACGCACAGATACGCAGTATTTT. Its translation is CASSRRGGRTDTQYF.

The chain carries TRBV10-3 and TRBJ2-5; TRBD1 aligns across 8 bases. The CDR3 has 13 residues. Germline V gene data show CDR1 as ENHRY and CDR2 as SYGVKD. With 5 bases clipped from V and 3 bases from J, the junction kept 2 bases outside the gene matches. CDR3 sequence reads: CAISQGAEETQYF. CDR3 coding DNA: TGTGCCATCAGTCAGGGGGCTGAAGAGACCCAGTACTTC.

J is TRBJ2-7 and V is TRBV2; weak D call: TRBD1 (5 bases). The CDR3 contains 14 residues. Deletions cut 7 bases from V and 3 bases from J, with 16 bases between. Per germline, CDR1 SNHLY and CDR2 FYNNEI. CDR3 region: CASKKEGDSYEQYF. The CDR3 nucleotides read TGTGCCAGCAAAAAAGAAGGAGACAGCTACGAGCAGTACTTC.

The chain is built from TRBV5-1 and TRBJ1-1; a weak D match, TRBD1 (5 bases). Germline V gives CDR1 SGHRS, CDR2 YFSETQ. V gave up 4 bases and J gave up 5 bases, with 15 bases separating them. This CDR3 is 14 amino acids long. In nucleotides, the CDR3 is TGCGCCAGCAGCACAACCCCGGGGGGGACTGAAGCTTTCTTT. Protein product: CASSTTPGGTEAFF.

V gene TRBV28 combines with J gene TRBJ2-5; 8 bases align to TRBD1. Germline CDR1 and CDR2: MDHEN and SYDVKM. V lost 6 bases, J lost 5 bases, and 11 bases stayed unmatched. The CDR3 totals 15 residues. CDR3 in DNA: TGTGCCAGCAGCCGCGACAGGGGTGAGACGGAGACCCAGTACTTC. Its protein product is CASSRDRGETETQYF.

V is TRBV21-1 and J is TRBJ1-4. TRBV21-1 is flagged as a pseudogene. The CDR3 contains 17 residues. The CDR3 nucleotides read TGTGCCAGCAGCAAAGAAGGGTGCCGGGGAAGAAGTGAAAAACTGTTTTTT. This codes for CASSKEGCRGRSEKLFF.

The J gene is TRBJ2-1, the V gene TRBV5-1; 12 nucleotides match TRBD2. V trimming: 4 bases; J trimming: 2 bases; junction bases outside the gene matches: 4. This CDR3 is 16 amino acids long. CDR1 is SGHRS and CDR2 is YFSETQ in the germline V gene. Here the CDR3 reads CASSRSSGRAYNEQFF. The CDR3 nucleotides are TGCGCCAGCAGCCGTTCTAGCGGGAGGGCCTACAATGAGCAGTTCTTC.